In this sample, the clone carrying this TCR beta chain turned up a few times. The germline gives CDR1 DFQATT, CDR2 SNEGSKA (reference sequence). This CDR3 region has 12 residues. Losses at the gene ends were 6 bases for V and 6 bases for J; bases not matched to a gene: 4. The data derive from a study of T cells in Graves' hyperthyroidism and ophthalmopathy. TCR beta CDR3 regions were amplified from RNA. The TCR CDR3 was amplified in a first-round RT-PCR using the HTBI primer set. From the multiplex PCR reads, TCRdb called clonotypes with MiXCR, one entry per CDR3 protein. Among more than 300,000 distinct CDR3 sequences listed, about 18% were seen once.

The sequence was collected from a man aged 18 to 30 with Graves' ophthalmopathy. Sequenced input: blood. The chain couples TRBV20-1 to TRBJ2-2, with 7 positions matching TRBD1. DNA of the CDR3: TGCAGTGCAACAGGGGCGGCCGGGGAGCTGTTTTTT. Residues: CSATGAAGELFF.